The 7 T cell receptor beta chains reported below all come from one sample, sequenced in a study of T-cell reconstitution after alpha-beta-depleted transplantation in children. Preparation of the TCRbeta library was carried out with unique molecular identifiers. Using its own MiXCR run on the PCR reads, TCRdb lists one record per CDR3 protein. The table includes fewer than 500,000 distinct CDR3 sequences, 43% detected once. Sequencing was performed on PBMCs, taken before TCRalphabeta/CD19-depleted stem cell transplant. These receptors were collected from a girl under 10 years old with aplastic anemia, due to receive a stem cell transplant.

This clonotype was recorded at least ten times. This chain links TRBV5-5 with TRBJ1-1, with D unresolved. This CDR3 region has 14 residues. Per germline, CDR1 SGHKS and CDR2 YYEKEE (reference sequence). With 2 bases removed from V and 1 base from J, the gap between germline ends came to 9 bases. CDR3 nucleotides: TGTGCCAGCAGCTTTCCCCTCGGGAACACTGAAGCTTTCTTT. Amino acids: CASSFPLGNTEAFF.

The J gene is TRBJ2-3, the V gene TRBV14, with D perhaps being TRBD1 or TRBD2 (5 bases each). Between the trimmed V and J ends, which lost 1 base and 12 bases, there was a span of 14 bases. CDR1 is SGHDN and CDR2 is FVKESK in the germline V gene. CDR3 length equals 13 residues. The CDR3 DNA reads as TGTGCCAGCAGCCAAGCCGGGACCCACTCCCAGTATTTT. This codes for CASSQAGTHSQYF.

This clonotype was seen a few times. The chain uses TRBV5-6 and TRBJ2-5; D call uncertain. The germline V gene has CDR1 SGHDT and CDR2 YYEEEE. Trimming cost V 2 bases and J 5 bases, with 16 bases left between them. CDR3 length: 15 amino acids. CDR3 nucleotide sequence: TGTGCCAGCAGCTTCGAGGACGGCCTCGGGGAGACCCAGTACTTC. This encodes CASSFEDGLGETQYF.

This clonotype was observed a handful of times. The chain uses TRBV20-1 and TRBJ2-1; TRBD2 matches 11 bases. V lost 1 base to trimming and J lost 9 bases; unmatched junction nucleotides: 20. Germline V gene data show CDR1 as DFQATT and CDR2 as SNEGSKA (reference sequence). This CDR3 spans 19 amino acids. The CDR3 protein is CSARARLAGKIGTRSEQFF. The CDR3 nucleotides read TGCAGTGCTAGAGCCCGACTAGCGGGAAAAATCGGGACAAGGTCTGAGCAGTTCTTC.

The V call is TRBV6-1, the J call TRBJ2-4; 10 bases are shared with TRBD1. In germline, CDR1 is MNHNS, CDR2 SASEGT. With V trimmed by 6 bases and J by 1 base, 0 bases remained unmatched. The CDR3 length is 14 residues. The CDR3 nucleotides read TGTGCCAGCAGGGGACAGGGGGCCAAAAACATTCAGTACTTC. This gives the protein CASRGQGAKNIQYF.

The CDR3 spells CSASGTARVEQYF. In DNA form, the CDR3 reads TGCAGTGCTAGCGGGACGGCGCGCGTCGAGCAGTACTTC. The chain has TRBV20-1 and TRBJ2-7; TRBD1 or TRBD2 may be the D gene (5 bases each). CDR3 length: 13 amino acids. The V end lost 3 bases, the J end lost 6 bases, and 15 bases lay between the germline ends. CDR1 and CDR2 (germline): DFQATT, SNEGSKA (reference sequence).

The J gene is TRBJ2-7, the V gene TRBV24-1, with 11 nucleotides matching TRBD1. CDR1 and CDR2 from the germline V gene are KGHDR and SFDVKD. With V trimmed by 12 bases and J by 2 bases, 11 bases remained unmatched. This CDR3 has 15 amino acids. CDR3 amino acids: CAPDRRGQGAYEQYF. CDR3 DNA: TGTGCCCCAGATCGGAGGGGACAGGGGGCCTACGAGCAGTACTTC.